This TCR beta chain was observed in a study of T-cell reconstitution after alpha-beta-depleted transplantation in children. Whole-study results and caveats: Some patients' high day-60 TCRbeta diversity was traced to surviving recipient T cells and thymic progenitors. The study reportedly traced alpha-beta T cells about two months after transplant to several hundred expanded graft clones.

Worth noting for this clonotype: Its antigen is as yet unknown.

Construction of the TCRbeta library involved unique molecular identifiers. TCRdb re-analysed the PCR reads in MiXCR, keeping a single row per CDR3 protein. The table shows 250,000 to 400,000 distinct CDR3 sequences, with around 20% occurring only once. The CDR3 covers 18 residues. The source is a male patient under 18 who had a stem cell transplant for acute lymphoblastic leukemia, so the T cells may come from the graft donor. The sample in question was PBMCs, mostly from graft donor cells, obtained 180 days after TCRalphabeta/CD19-depleted stem cell transplant. V and J are TRBV21-1 and TRBJ2-6; the table's D call of TRBD2 was not tested on the DNA. TRBV21-1 is described as a pseudogene. The CDR3 sequence is CASSSFGREMGGANVLTF. DNA for the CDR3: TGTGCCAGCAGCTCCTTCGGGCGGGAGATGGGTGGGGCCAACGTCCTGACTTTC.